A selection of T cell receptor beta chains follows, all from one sample in a study of T cell repertoires in cytomegalovirus infection. TCRdb itself ran the reads through MiXCR, one entry per CDR3 protein. The sample lists some 940,000 distinct CDR3 sequences; less than 35% were seen once. For these TCRs, the target antigens are not known. The sample here was cultured CD8+ T cells from PBMCs, taken from culture after CMV antigen stimulation. Receptor source: a human donor in good health (CMV status not recorded). Some clones in this sample may be carry-over from other donors' samples. The CDR3 runs from the conserved cysteine through the conserved F or W. D genes are given only for firm matches. Expanded clones get a size class; other rows say once, few or many, or leave the size out.

clone size	J gene	D gene	V gene	CDR3 DNA	CDR3 protein
many	TRBJ2-1	TRBD1	TRBV7-2	TGTGCCAGCAGCTCACCCGGGACAGGGGGTTACAATGAGCAGTTCTTC	CASSSPGTGGYNEQFF
NA	TRBJ1-5	TRBD1	TRBV27	TGTGCCAGCAGTTTCCAAGGGGGCGCGGGTCAGCCCCAGCATTTT	CASSFQGGAGQPQHF
NA	TRBJ1-5	NA	TRBV6-6	TGTGCCAGCAGTTACACGGGCAGGGGATCGGGGGGGCCCCAGCATTTT	CASSYTGRGSGGPQHF
NA	TRBJ1-1	NA	TRBV2	TGTGCCACCCCGCAGGGGAGGGGCACTGAAGCTTTCTTT	CATPQGRGTEAFF
many	TRBJ2-5	NA	TRBV27	TGTGCCAGCAGTTTATCAGGTCTGGAGACCCAGTACTTC	CASSLSGLETQYF
NA	TRBJ2-2	NA	TRBV27	TGTGCCAGCAGGGTGGGCACCGGGGAGCTGTTTTTT	CASRVGTGELFF
NA	TRBJ2-3	NA	TRBV7-9	TGTGCCAGTCAGGGGCTGAGGGCAGGGGGCACAGATACGCAGTATTTT	CASQGLRAGGTDTQYF
many	TRBJ2-2	TRBD2	TRBV7-6	TGTGCCAGCAGCCCCACTAGCGCCGGGGAGCTGTTTTTT	CASSPTSAGELFF
few	TRBJ2-1	NA	TRBV7-6	TGTGCCAGCAGCTTGGCACAAGCCTCCTACAATGAGCAGTTCTTC	CASSLAQASYNEQFF
few	TRBJ1-1	NA	TRBV13	TGTGCCAGCAGCTTGGGTTCTTTAGTGGTCGGAGCTTTCTTT	CASSLGSLVVGAFF
many	TRBJ2-1	TRBD2	TRBV7-6	TGTGCCAGCAGCCCCTGGGAGGGGATTTACAATGAGCAGTTCTTC	CASSPWEGIYNEQFF
NA	TRBJ1-2	TRBD1	TRBV4-1	TGCGCCAGCAGCCAAGTGGGGACAGGGACGGGCTACACCTTC	CASSQVGTGTGYTF
NA	TRBJ2-1	TRBD2	TRBV7-9	TGTGCCAGCAGCGAAACTAGCGGGGGGGCCCACAATGAGCAGTTCTTC	CASSETSGGAHNEQFF
many	TRBJ2-6	TRBD1	TRBV10-3	TGTGCCATCAGGACAGGGGACTTCTCTGGGGCCAACGTCCTGACTTTC	CAIRTGDFSGANVLTF
few	TRBJ1-2	TRBD1	TRBV14	TGTGCCAGCAGCCAAGATGGGTCAGGGGGCGCTTTCAACTATGGCTACACCTTC	CASSQDGSGGAFNYGYTF
few	TRBJ1-6	TRBD1	TRBV4-1	TGCGCCAGCAGCCCGACAGGGGCCTCCTATAATTCACCCCTCCACTTT	CASSPTGASYNSPLHF
NA	TRBJ2-3	TRBD2	TRBV12-3/TRBV12-4	TGTGCCAGCAGCCCGGGACAGGAGATAGCGGGGGGGCCGGAGAATACGCAGTATTTT	CASSPGQEIAGGPENTQYF
few	TRBJ2-3	TRBD2	TRBV4-1	TGCGCCAGCAGCCACCCTCTGGGCGGGGGGTCGGCAGATACGCAGTATTTT	CASSHPLGGGSADTQYF
NA	TRBJ1-1	NA	TRBV19	TGTGCCAGTAGTATGAGGGACCGAGACACTGAAGCTTTCTTT	CASSMRDRDTEAFF
NA	TRBJ1-6	NA	TRBV15	TGTGCCACCAGCAGGGGGTCTTCCTATAATTCACCCCTCCACTTT	CATSRGSSYNSPLHF
many	TRBJ1-2	TRBD1	TRBV7-8	TGTGCCAGCAGCTTAGTGCACAGGGGGCAGGAGAATGGCTACACCTTC	CASSLVHRGQENGYTF
NA	TRBJ2-1	TRBD1	TRBV7-9	TGTGCCAGCAGCTCCCCAAGCGACAGGGTCTTTTACAATGAGCAGTTCTTC	CASSSPSDRVFYNEQFF
few	TRBJ2-1	NA	TRBV27	TGTGCCAGCAGCCGCCGGAGAAAAAACAATGAGCAGTTCTTC	CASSRRRKNNEQFF
few	TRBJ2-3	NA	TRBV4-3	TGCGCCAGCAGCCAAGATCTGAGAGGGTCCACAGATACGCAGTATTTT	CASSQDLRGSTDTQYF
NA	TRBJ1-5	NA	TRBV6-4	TGTGCCAGCAGTTTAACGGACGGCGTGTATAGCAATCAGCCCCAGCATTTT	CASSLTDGVYSNQPQHF
NA	TRBJ2-5	TRBD2	TRBV27	TGTGCCAGCAGTTTATCGAGCGGGGGGATTCAAGAGACCCAGTACTTC	CASSLSSGGIQETQYF
few	TRBJ1-6	NA	TRBV6-6	TGTGCCAGCAGTTACTCGGGAAGAAGAGCGGCGGGTAATTCACCCCTCCACTTT	CASSYSGRRAAGNSPLHF
few	TRBJ1-2	NA	TRBV29-1	TGCAGCGTCTTCACAGGGTTCTATGGCTACACCTTC	CSVFTGFYGYTF
NA	TRBJ2-1	NA	TRBV19	TGTGCCAGTTCACGCGTCAGGGTGAATGAGCAGTTCTTC	CASSRVRVNEQFF
NA	TRBJ2-6	NA	TRBV6-8	TGTGCCAGCCGGGGGTTTGTTAGGGATTTCTTTGGGGCCAACGTCCTGACTTTC	CASRGFVRDFFGANVLTF
NA	TRBJ2-2	NA	TRBV4-1	TGCGCCAGCAGCCAACTTACAGGGTCCGGGGAGCTGTTTTTT	CASSQLTGSGELFF
few	TRBJ2-5	TRBD2	TRBV19	TGTGCCAGTAGGGCCCGGGGGGGACAAGAGACCCAGTACTTC	CASRARGGQETQYF
NA	TRBJ1-1	NA	TRBV5-5	TGTGCCAGCAGCTTGGAGGGTCAGAGGGGCACTGAAGCTTTCTTT	CASSLEGQRGTEAFF
NA	TRBJ2-1	TRBD1	TRBV6-2/TRBV6-3	TGTGCCAGCAGTTATCGGCCGGGACAGGGGAGCGATGAGCAGTTCTTC	CASSYRPGQGSDEQFF
NA	TRBJ2-2	NA	TRBV2	TGTGCCAGCCAGGGAGATCAAGTGAAGCTGTTTTTT	CASQGDQVKLFF
many	TRBJ1-5	NA	TRBV7-6	TGTGCCAGCAGCTTAGACAAGGGGACCTATGGGCCCCAGCATTTT	CASSLDKGTYGPQHF
many	TRBJ1-1	NA	TRBV6-2/TRBV6-3	TGTGCCAGCAGTTACTCGAGGGGGAACACTGAAGCTTTCTTT	CASSYSRGNTEAFF
NA	TRBJ2-2	NA	TRBV7-2	TGTGCCAGCAGCTTCCGGGACACATACACCGGGGAGCTGTTTTTT	CASSFRDTYTGELFF
few	TRBJ1-2	NA	TRBV4-1	TGCGCCAGCAGCCAAGGGCGGGGGGCGCAGGGCTATGGCTACACCTTC	CASSQGRGAQGYGYTF
NA	TRBJ1-2	TRBD1	TRBV5-6	TGTGCCAGCTTTCGACGGACAGGGGGCCACTATGGCTACACCTTC	CASFRRTGGHYGYTF
NA	TRBJ2-1	TRBD1	TRBV6-1	TGTGCCAGCAGTGTTGCCGGGACAGGGGGGAATGAGCAGTTCTTC	CASSVAGTGGNEQFF
NA	TRBJ2-1	TRBD2	TRBV27	TGTGCCAGCAGTACTCGGACTAGCGATAATGAGCAGTTCTTC	CASSTRTSDNEQFF
NA	TRBJ2-5	NA	TRBV20-1	TGCAGTGCTAGAGATCTGGGGGGTGAGACCCAGTACTTC	CSARDLGGETQYF
NA	TRBJ1-1	NA	TRBV15	TGTGCCACCAGCACAGGGGTGTGGACTGAAGCTTTCTTT	CATSTGVWTEAFF
NA	TRBJ2-5	NA	TRBV28	TGTGCCAGCAGAGCGGCGGAACCCCAAGAGACCCAGTACTTC	CASRAAEPQETQYF
NA	TRBJ2-1	NA	TRBV6-4	TGTGCCAGCAGTGACTCGTTCAGCAGCTCCTACAATGAGCAGTTCTTC	CASSDSFSSSYNEQFF
NA	TRBJ2-2	TRBD2	TRBV6-8	TGTGCCAGCAGACTCGGACTAGCGGGGGGTCACACCGGGGAGCTGTTTTTT	CASRLGLAGGHTGELFF
few	TRBJ2-3	NA	TRBV7-6	TGTGCCAGCAGCCCTACCAGGGAGGATACGCAGTATTTT	CASSPTREDTQYF
many	TRBJ2-3	NA	TRBV7-8	TGTGCCAGCAGTTCTCGCCAGGGAAGCACAGATACGCAGTATTTT	CASSSRQGSTDTQYF
NA	TRBJ2-5	NA	TRBV6-1	TGTGCCAGCAGTGAACTCAGGGCTCTCCAAGAGACCCAGTACTTC	CASSELRALQETQYF